This TCR beta chain was recovered during a study of T cell responses to AZD1222 COVID-19 vaccine. Some clones are missing from TCRdb's copy, which holds only in-frame ones; the method was immunoSEQ multiplex PCR. The sample has some 110,000 clones, about 88% seen once. CDR1 and CDR2 from the germline V gene are LNHDA and SQIVND (reference sequence). The CDR3 loop spans 16 amino acids. V lost 0 bases to trimming and J lost 7 bases; unmatched junction nucleotides: 11. This receptor was obtained from an adult in good health. V and J are TRBV19 and TRBJ1-2; 7 bases match TRBD1. The sequences come from peripheral blood, collected on day 0 of AZD1222 vaccination. The CDR3 DNA follows: TGTGCCAGTAGTATAGATCGAGAAGGGGGCGCCGGTGGCTACACCTTC. This sequence encodes CASSIDREGGAGGYTF.